The rows below give T cell receptor beta chains drawn from one sample of a study of response to subunit inactivated influenza vaccine. Each CDR3 protein is one row after TCRdb ran MiXCR on the RT-PCR reads. The data hold 500,000 to 600,000 distinct CDR3 sequences, with about 11% observed a single time. This specimen was PBMCs from blood, taken on the day of vaccination. The receptors were gathered from a man aged 45-65 years who received an inactivated influenza vaccine. The CDR3 runs from the conserved cysteine through the conserved F or W. Each record gives: J gene, CDR3 length, V gene, D gene, clone size, CDR3 DNA, CDR3 protein. The D gene is left open where the match is weak. Clone size is given for some rows only: seen once, a few or many times, or a class if the clone is expanded.

j_call: TRBJ2-1; cdr3_length: 14; v_call: TRBV29-1; d_call: TRBD2; clone_size: NA; cdr3_nt: TGCAGTTCCTCGGGCCTAGCGGATTACAATGAGCAGTTCTTC; cdr3_aa: CSSSGLADYNEQFF
j_call: TRBJ2-2; cdr3_length: 14; v_call: TRBV11-1; d_call: NA; clone_size: NA; cdr3_nt: TGTGCCAGCAGCTTAGAGGATTTCACCGGGGAGCTGTTTTTT; cdr3_aa: CASSLEDFTGELFF
j_call: TRBJ2-1; cdr3_length: 15; v_call: TRBV6-2/TRBV6-3; d_call: NA; clone_size: few; cdr3_nt: TGTGCCAGCAGTTACGAGCTATCTTCCTACAATGAGCAGTTCTTC; cdr3_aa: CASSYELSSYNEQFF
j_call: TRBJ2-2; cdr3_length: 13; v_call: TRBV30; d_call: NA; clone_size: NA; cdr3_nt: TGTGCCTGGGCTGCTCGGAACACCGGGGTGCTGTTTTTT; cdr3_aa: CAWAARNTGVLFF
j_call: TRBJ2-2; cdr3_length: 15; v_call: TRBV28; d_call: NA; clone_size: NA; cdr3_nt: TGTGCCAGCAGCTCTCAGGACACAGACACCGGGGAGCTGTTTTTT; cdr3_aa: CASSSQDTDTGELFF
j_call: TRBJ2-7; cdr3_length: 12; v_call: TRBV7-9; d_call: NA; clone_size: few; cdr3_nt: TGTGCCAGCAGCTATTTAGATTACGAGCAGTACTTC; cdr3_aa: CASSYLDYEQYF
j_call: TRBJ2-7; cdr3_length: 17; v_call: TRBV10-3; d_call: TRBD2; clone_size: NA; cdr3_nt: TGTGCCACCCAGAGCGGGACTAGCGGGGGGACGAACTACGAGCAGTACTTC; cdr3_aa: CATQSGTSGGTNYEQYF
j_call: TRBJ2-1; cdr3_length: 15; v_call: TRBV29-1; d_call: NA; clone_size: medium-sized; cdr3_nt: TGCAGCGTTGCATCTCGGCTAGCCCCCTACAATGAGCAGTTCTTC; cdr3_aa: CSVASRLAPYNEQFF
j_call: TRBJ1-1; cdr3_length: 16; v_call: TRBV10-3; d_call: NA; clone_size: many; cdr3_nt: TGTGCCATCAGTGAGTCCGAGTTTAGCTCGAACACTGAAGCTTTCTTT; cdr3_aa: CAISESEFSSNTEAFF
j_call: TRBJ1-4; cdr3_length: 13; v_call: TRBV12-3/TRBV12-4; d_call: NA; clone_size: many; cdr3_nt: TGTGCCAGCAGTCCAAAGGCGGGAGAAAAACTGTTTTTT; cdr3_aa: CASSPKAGEKLFF
j_call: TRBJ2-2; cdr3_length: 14; v_call: TRBV28; d_call: TRBD1; clone_size: NA; cdr3_nt: TGTGCCAGCAGTCGGACAGGGTTCACCGGGGAGCAGTTTTTT; cdr3_aa: CASSRTGFTGEQFF
j_call: TRBJ1-5; cdr3_length: 13; v_call: TRBV12-3/TRBV12-4; d_call: NA; clone_size: many; cdr3_nt: TGTGCCAGCAGTCTGGCGGGGCACCAGCCCCAGCATTTT; cdr3_aa: CASSLAGHQPQHF
j_call: TRBJ2-7; cdr3_length: 15; v_call: TRBV12-3/TRBV12-4; d_call: NA; clone_size: NA; cdr3_nt: TGTGCCAGCAGTTTTTGCCCGGACCCGGGGTGCGAGCAGTACTTC; cdr3_aa: CASSFCPDPGCEQYF
j_call: TRBJ2-1; cdr3_length: 15; v_call: TRBV7-9; d_call: NA; clone_size: few; cdr3_nt: TGTGCCAGCAGCCCGGAGGGCACCCCTTACAATGAGCAGTTCTTC; cdr3_aa: CASSPEGTPYNEQFF
j_call: TRBJ2-1; cdr3_length: 16; v_call: TRBV4-2; d_call: NA; clone_size: few; cdr3_nt: TGTGCCAGCAGCCAAGTAGTCGGGGCCTTATACAATGAGCAGTTCTTC; cdr3_aa: CASSQVVGALYNEQFF
j_call: TRBJ2-3; cdr3_length: 16; v_call: TRBV20-1; d_call: TRBD2; clone_size: many; cdr3_nt: TGCAGCCCTACAGGGCTAGCGGGTGGGAGCACAGATACGCAGTATTTT; cdr3_aa: CSPTGLAGGSTDTQYF
j_call: TRBJ1-3; cdr3_length: 15; v_call: TRBV18; d_call: NA; clone_size: NA; cdr3_nt: TGTGCCAGCTCACCTGCGGACTACTCTGGAAACACCATATATTTT; cdr3_aa: CASSPADYSGNTIYF
j_call: TRBJ1-4; cdr3_length: 14; v_call: TRBV4-2; d_call: TRBD1; clone_size: few; cdr3_nt: TGTGCCAGCAGCCAGCGGACAGGGGGGGAAAAACTGTTTTTT; cdr3_aa: CASSQRTGGEKLFF
j_call: TRBJ2-5; cdr3_length: 16; v_call: TRBV5-5; d_call: TRBD2; clone_size: few; cdr3_nt: TGTGCCAGCAGCTTGCTTCCTGGGACTAGTGGGGAGACCCAGTACTTC; cdr3_aa: CASSLLPGTSGETQYF
j_call: TRBJ2-7; cdr3_length: 14; v_call: TRBV29-1; d_call: TRBD1; clone_size: few; cdr3_nt: TGCAGCGTCGCTCCGGGGACAGTGGGCTACGAGCAGTACTTC; cdr3_aa: CSVAPGTVGYEQYF
j_call: TRBJ2-5; cdr3_length: 12; v_call: TRBV10-3; d_call: TRBD1; clone_size: few; cdr3_nt: TGTGCCATCAGCGACAGGGGAGAGACCCAGTACTTC; cdr3_aa: CAISDRGETQYF
j_call: TRBJ2-5; cdr3_length: 14; v_call: TRBV28; d_call: NA; clone_size: few; cdr3_nt: TGTGCCAGCAGTCTCACGCGGTTGCGTGAGACCCAGTACTTC; cdr3_aa: CASSLTRLRETQYF
j_call: TRBJ2-1; cdr3_length: 16; v_call: TRBV12-3/TRBV12-4; d_call: TRBD2; clone_size: many; cdr3_nt: TGTGCCAGCAGGCATAGCGGGAGTTACTCCTACAATGAGCAGTTCTTC; cdr3_aa: CASRHSGSYSYNEQFF
j_call: TRBJ2-2; cdr3_length: 15; v_call: TRBV10-3; d_call: TRBD1; clone_size: few; cdr3_nt: TGTGCCATCAGTGTTGGGACAGGGAAGACCGGGGAGCTGTTTTTT; cdr3_aa: CAISVGTGKTGELFF
j_call: TRBJ1-6; cdr3_length: 14; v_call: TRBV20-1; d_call: TRBD1; clone_size: NA; cdr3_nt: TGCAGTGCTCGTACCGGGACAGGGTTGGCACCCCTCCACTTT; cdr3_aa: CSARTGTGLAPLHF
j_call: TRBJ2-3; cdr3_length: 15; v_call: TRBV20-1; d_call: TRBD1; clone_size: many; cdr3_nt: TGCAGTGCTGGAAGACCGGGACAGAACACAGATACGCAGTATTTT; cdr3_aa: CSAGRPGQNTDTQYF
j_call: TRBJ2-4; cdr3_length: 16; v_call: TRBV18; d_call: TRBD1; clone_size: NA; cdr3_nt: TGTGCCAGCTCACCAGAAACAGGGGGCGAGACGAACATTCAGTACTTC; cdr3_aa: CASSPETGGETNIQYF
j_call: TRBJ1-1; cdr3_length: 13; v_call: TRBV7-9; d_call: NA; clone_size: NA; cdr3_nt: TGTGCCAGCAGCTTAGTAGAGAAGGGTGAAGCTTTCTTT; cdr3_aa: CASSLVEKGEAFF
j_call: TRBJ2-2; cdr3_length: 15; v_call: TRBV7-9; d_call: NA; clone_size: few; cdr3_nt: TGTGCCAGCAGCTTAGACCTTGGAAACACCGGGGAGCTGTTTTTT; cdr3_aa: CASSLDLGNTGELFF
j_call: TRBJ2-1; cdr3_length: 17; v_call: TRBV20-1; d_call: TRBD2; clone_size: few; cdr3_nt: TGCAGTGCTAGGGTTGGCGGGAGGACGTCCTTAGACAATGAGCAGTTCTTC; cdr3_aa: CSARVGGRTSLDNEQFF
j_call: TRBJ2-7; cdr3_length: 13; v_call: TRBV20-1; d_call: NA; clone_size: many; cdr3_nt: TGCAGTGCTAGGCGGTGGGGCTCCTACGAGCAGTACTTC; cdr3_aa: CSARRWGSYEQYF
j_call: TRBJ2-1; cdr3_length: 15; v_call: TRBV9; d_call: NA; clone_size: NA; cdr3_nt: TGTGCCAGCAGCGTAGTCGGCGGGGGCTTGAATGAGCAGTTCTTC; cdr3_aa: CASSVVGGGLNEQFF
j_call: TRBJ2-7; cdr3_length: 14; v_call: TRBV6-2/TRBV6-3; d_call: NA; clone_size: NA; cdr3_nt: TGTGCCAGCAACCCCGGGACTTCGTCGGGGGAGCAGTACTTC; cdr3_aa: CASNPGTSSGEQYF
j_call: TRBJ2-7; cdr3_length: 15; v_call: TRBV7-8; d_call: TRBD1; clone_size: few; cdr3_nt: TGTGCCAGCAGCCCCGGGACAGGTCGCACCTACGAGCAGTACTTC; cdr3_aa: CASSPGTGRTYEQYF
j_call: TRBJ2-5; cdr3_length: 14; v_call: TRBV4-1; d_call: NA; clone_size: few; cdr3_nt: TGCGCCAGCAGCAGCCGGGACTCACAAGAGACCCAGTACTTC; cdr3_aa: CASSSRDSQETQYF
j_call: TRBJ2-1; cdr3_length: 14; v_call: TRBV29-1; d_call: NA; clone_size: NA; cdr3_nt: TGCAGCGTCCTATCACGGGGCGAAGGTGATGAGCAGTTCTTC; cdr3_aa: CSVLSRGEGDEQFF
j_call: TRBJ2-1; cdr3_length: 17; v_call: TRBV10-3; d_call: NA; clone_size: NA; cdr3_nt: TGTGCCATCAGTGAGTCGAATACTCGCAGGACCTCCAATGAGCAGTTCTTC; cdr3_aa: CAISESNTRRTSNEQFF
j_call: TRBJ2-7; cdr3_length: 16; v_call: TRBV9; d_call: TRBD1; clone_size: few; cdr3_nt: TGTGCCAGCAGCGCGGGACAGGGGCGTTTCGCGTACGAGCAGTACTTC; cdr3_aa: CASSAGQGRFAYEQYF
j_call: TRBJ2-7; cdr3_length: 14; v_call: TRBV28; d_call: TRBD2; clone_size: few; cdr3_nt: TGTGCCAGCAGTTTTTACCGGGAGGGCCACGAGCAGTACTTC; cdr3_aa: CASSFYREGHEQYF
j_call: TRBJ1-2; cdr3_length: 15; v_call: TRBV5-1; d_call: TRBD1; clone_size: many; cdr3_nt: TGCGCCAGCAGCTTTAACAGGGGTGCTAACTATGGCTACACCTTC; cdr3_aa: CASSFNRGANYGYTF
j_call: TRBJ2-1; cdr3_length: 16; v_call: TRBV7-9; d_call: TRBD2; clone_size: many; cdr3_nt: TGTGCCAGCAGCCTATCGAGCGGGGGGCTTTACAATGAGCAGTTCTTC; cdr3_aa: CASSLSSGGLYNEQFF
j_call: TRBJ2-1; cdr3_length: 15; v_call: TRBV12-3/TRBV12-4; d_call: TRBD1; clone_size: many; cdr3_nt: TGTGCCAGCAGTTTACGGGACAGGGGGAGCAATGAGCAGTTCTTC; cdr3_aa: CASSLRDRGSNEQFF
j_call: TRBJ2-7; cdr3_length: 15; v_call: TRBV10-3; d_call: NA; clone_size: few; cdr3_nt: TGTGCCATCAGTGAGGAACCCAGGGGCCCCTACGAGCAGTACTTC; cdr3_aa: CAISEEPRGPYEQYF
j_call: TRBJ2-7; cdr3_length: 15; v_call: TRBV20-1; d_call: NA; clone_size: few; cdr3_nt: TGCAGTGCTATGGGCCGAGGTACCGGGACCTACGAGCAGTACTTC; cdr3_aa: CSAMGRGTGTYEQYF
j_call: TRBJ2-3; cdr3_length: 15; v_call: TRBV5-6; d_call: NA; clone_size: NA; cdr3_nt: TGTGCCAGCAGCTTCTGGGGGTCTAGCACAGATACGCAGTATTTT; cdr3_aa: CASSFWGSSTDTQYF
j_call: TRBJ2-7; cdr3_length: 14; v_call: TRBV11-2; d_call: NA; clone_size: few; cdr3_nt: TGTGCCAGCAGCCTAGGCGATAAGTCTACGATTCAGTACTTC; cdr3_aa: CASSLGDKSTIQYF
j_call: TRBJ2-3; cdr3_length: 13; v_call: TRBV20-1; d_call: NA; clone_size: many; cdr3_nt: TGCAGTGCTAGTGACTTGGGAACAGATACGCAGTATTTT; cdr3_aa: CSASDLGTDTQYF
j_call: TRBJ2-1; cdr3_length: 17; v_call: TRBV4-1; d_call: TRBD2; clone_size: NA; cdr3_nt: TGCGCCAGCAGCTCATCCGGGCAGCGGGGAAGACACAATGAGCAGTTCTTC; cdr3_aa: CASSSSGQRGRHNEQFF
j_call: TRBJ1-6; cdr3_length: 13; v_call: TRBV6-1; d_call: NA; clone_size: NA; cdr3_nt: TGTGCCAGCCGGGAACAGGGCGATTCACCCCTCCACTTT; cdr3_aa: CASREQGDSPLHF
j_call: TRBJ1-1; cdr3_length: 12; v_call: TRBV6-6; d_call: NA; clone_size: few; cdr3_nt: TGTGCCAGCAGCAGGGGTTTGACTGAAGCTTTCTTT; cdr3_aa: CASSRGLTEAFF
j_call: TRBJ1-5; cdr3_length: 14; v_call: TRBV12-3/TRBV12-4; d_call: NA; clone_size: few; cdr3_nt: TGTGCCAGCAGTCCAGCCATTAGCAATCAGCCCCAGCATTTT; cdr3_aa: CASSPAISNQPQHF
j_call: TRBJ2-1; cdr3_length: 15; v_call: TRBV5-1; d_call: TRBD2; clone_size: many; cdr3_nt: TGCGCCAGCAGCTTGGTTAGCGGGGGGCCCGGGGAGCAGTTCTTC; cdr3_aa: CASSLVSGGPGEQFF
j_call: TRBJ2-1; cdr3_length: 16; v_call: TRBV11-2; d_call: TRBD2; clone_size: few; cdr3_nt: TGTGCCAGCAGCTCGGAGGGAGGGCCCGCCTACAATGAGCAGTTCTTC; cdr3_aa: CASSSEGGPAYNEQFF
j_call: TRBJ2-1; cdr3_length: 12; v_call: TRBV7-9; d_call: NA; clone_size: few; cdr3_nt: TGTGCCAGCATCAAAGTGAGTGATGAGCAGTTCTTC; cdr3_aa: CASIKVSDEQFF
j_call: TRBJ2-1; cdr3_length: 17; v_call: TRBV20-1; d_call: TRBD2; clone_size: NA; cdr3_nt: TGCAGTGCTAGCGCTACTAGCGGGGGGGACTCCTACAATGAGCAGTTCTTC; cdr3_aa: CSASATSGGDSYNEQFF